This TCR beta chain is drawn from a study of radiation and T cells in renal cell carcinoma. Study-level results: From baseline, blood top tumor clonotypes peaked at 2 weeks post-radiation.

The table came from immunoSEQ multiplex PCR; TCRdb's copy has only in-frame clones and leaves some out. The top ten clones hold around 6.7% of a sample with some 100,000 clones, 82% of them seen once. This clone was seen only once. What it binds is unknown. The time point denotes: baseline pretreatment blood. The sample's treatment: 15 Gy SBRT to primary tumor, nephrectomy 4 weeks later. Serial blood draws occurred at baseline and 2 and 4 weeks post-SBRT. The patient's renal cell carcinoma had clear cell pathology. The material sequenced was blood, taken from a patient whose treatment included radiotherapy and nephrectomy. The sequence derives from a man in his sixties with renal cell carcinoma.

CDR3 nucleotide sequence: TGTGCCAGCAGCTCGGGACTAGCGGGCACAGATACGCAGTATTTT. Encoded protein: CASSSGLAGTDTQYF. V usage is TRBV5-4 and J usage is TRBJ2-3, with 11 positions matching TRBD2. Trimming removed 3 bases from V and 1 base from J; junction bases left unmatched: 1. This CDR3 is 15 amino acids long. CDR1 and CDR2 from the germline V gene are SGHNT and YYREEE (reference sequence).